This T cell receptor beta chain was obtained from a study of cytomegalovirus exposure and HLA in healthy donors. Overall study results and limits: By a later analysis, the bulk of CMV-associated TCR beta chains appeared HLA-restricted. Within the data, a cluster of highly shared sequence variants was likely a sequencing artifact. In a later analysis, at a false discovery rate of 0.05, approximately 16,000 TCR beta sequences were associated with HLA alleles. In a later analysis, an Asian-associated ancestry cluster reportedly showed fewer N-insertions than the approximately 660-donor mean.

Germline values: CDR1 SGHRS, CDR2 YFSETQ. Deletions cut 0 bases from V and 2 bases from J, with 8 bases between. The length of the CDR3 is 14 residues. PCR employed 60 Vbeta and 13 Jbeta primers. TCRdb's copy holds only in-frame clones and misses some; the assay was immunoSEQ multiplex PCR. The repertoire consists of some 150,000 clones, with more than 70% occurring once and the leading ten covering around 4.4%. In regard to this clone: The target antigen is unknown.

V gene TRBV5-1 combines with J gene TRBJ2-5, with D uncertain. Sequencing was carried out using PBMCs. The TCR comes from a woman aged 45-60 years in good health and CMV-seropositive. The CDR3 loop is CASSLVLQQETQYF. CDR3 DNA: TGCGCCAGCAGCTTGGTTCTTCAGCAAGAGACCCAGTACTTC.